This T cell receptor (beta chain) derives from a study of T cell clonotyping in hematopoietic cell transplantation. General study points: CD4 and CD8 repertoire contributions could not be separated without sorting. At the given depth, recipient repertoires were over 97% de novo clonotypes. Recipient TCR diversity dropped after transplant; expanded clonotypes rose from day 30 to 180.

In the case of this clone: Its target is not known.

Sequenced by immunoSEQ multiplex PCR; TCRdb stores in-frame clones only, minus some. The table includes approximately 70,000 clones, just under 95% detected once. CDR3 length equals 15 residues. In germline, CDR1 is SNHLY, CDR2 FYNNEI. With V trimmed by 4 bases and J by 5 bases, 4 bases remained unmatched. The sample consisted of peripheral blood mononuclear cells. This receptor was identified in a man between 50 and 59 years old in good health. Some clones in this sample may be carry-over from other donors' samples. The V and J genes are TRBV2 and TRBJ2-2; 10 positions agree with TRBD1. This CDR3 is CASSVGDRGTGELFF. DNA for the CDR3: TGTGCCAGCAGTGTCGGGGACAGGGGTACCGGGGAGCTGTTTTTT.